The 20 T cell receptor beta chains below come from one sample, sequenced in a study of cytomegalovirus exposure and HLA in healthy donors. The PCR ran on 60 Vbeta and 13 Jbeta primers. Produced via immunoSEQ multiplex PCR; TCRdb's table is partial and in-frame only. The sample has some 200,000 clones, around 80% seen once. The sample comprised PBMCs. The receptors here all came from a woman aged 55-69 years in good health and CMV-seropositive.

V usage is TRBV25-1 and J usage is TRBJ2-2; 10 bases line up with TRBD1. This CDR3 is built from 15 residues. Unmatched junction bases numbered 1, after V lost 3 bases and J lost 3 bases. Germline V gives CDR1 MGHDK, CDR2 SYGVNS. CDR3 DNA sequence: TGTGCCAGCAGTGATGGGACAGGGGACACCGGGGAGCTGTTTTTT. Translating it yields CASSDGTGDTGELFF.

V gene TRBV27 combines with J gene TRBJ2-6; weak D call: TRBD2 (6 bases). The CDR3 extends over 15 amino acids. Trimming pared 5 bases from V and 9 bases from J, leaving 17 bases between. Germline CDR1 MNHEY, CDR2 SMNVEV (reference sequence). CDR3 sequence (DNA): TGTGCCAGCAGTCCGATTTGGAGGGGAGGCAACGTCCTGACTTTC. Its protein is CASSPIWRGGNVLTF.

The chain uses TRBV2 and TRBJ2-7; 8 positions match TRBD1. CDR1 is SNHLY, CDR2 FYNNEI, per germline. After removal of 8 bases from V and 6 bases from J, the junction contained 6 bases not matched to a gene. There are 12 residues in the CDR3. The CDR3 DNA sequence: TGTGCCAGCGGACAGGGTTGGGGCGAGCAGTACTTC. Amino acids: CASGQGWGEQYF.

The rearrangement uses TRBV7-2 and TRBJ1-1, with D maybe TRBD1 (5 bases). The ends were cut back, 3 bases at V and 7 bases at J, with 15 bases in the middle. Germline lookup yields CDR1 SGHTA and CDR2 FQGNSA. This CDR3 region has 14 residues. CDR3 sequence (DNA): TGTGCCAGCAGCTTCTACCTGGACACTTTTGAAGCTTTCTTT. Encoded protein: CASSFYLDTFEAFF.

The V gene is TRBV6-5, the J gene TRBJ2-1, with TRBD2 matching over 7 bases. This CDR3 contains 15 residues. The V gene end was trimmed by 6 bases and the J gene end by 1 base; junction bases not matched to a gene: 6. The germline V gene has CDR1 MNHEY and CDR2 SVGAGI. The chain's CDR3 is CASRGGGGSYNEQFF. The CDR3 DNA is TGTGCCAGCAGAGGCGGGGGTGGGTCCTACAATGAGCAGTTCTTC.

A few counts support this clone. The gene calls are TRBV30 and TRBJ2-1; 8 bases are shared with TRBD2. Germline lookup yields CDR1 GTSNPN and CDR2 SVGIG (reference sequence). CDR3 length: 14 amino acids. Trimming removed 2 bases from V and 2 bases from J; junction bases left unmatched: 2. CDR3 bases: TGTGCCTGGAGTCTCGGGGGGGCCTACAATGAGCAGTTCTTC. As protein: CAWSLGGAYNEQFF.

V usage is TRBV5-4 and J usage is TRBJ2-3; 9 nucleotides align to TRBD2. Germline assignment: CDR1 SGHNT and CDR2 YYREEE (reference sequence). With 0 bases clipped from V and 1 base from J, the junction kept 3 bases outside the gene matches. There are 16 residues in the CDR3. The CDR3 sequence is CASSLAASGGTDTQYF. The CDR3 DNA reads TGTGCCAGCAGCTTGGCGGCTAGCGGGGGCACAGATACGCAGTATTTT.

This clone was observed a few times. This chain uses TRBV7-2 with TRBJ2-7; tentative D call: TRBD1 (6 bases). V lost 4 bases and J 2 bases, leaving 15 bases between the germline ends. The CDR3 has 15 residues. Per the germline V gene, CDR1 is SGHTA and CDR2 is FQGNSA. The CDR3 sequence is CASSSYTGIAYEQYF. The CDR3 region has the DNA TGTGCCAGCAGCTCCTATACAGGGATTGCCTACGAGCAGTACTTC. The whole variable domain, filled in from reference TRBV7-2 and TRBJ2-7, reads GAGVSQSPSNKVTEKGKDVELRCDPISGHTALYWYRQSLGQGLEFLIYFQGNSAPDKSGLPSDRFSAERTGGSVSTLTIQRTQQEDSAVYLCASSSYTGIAYEQYFGPGTRLTVT.

The gene calls are TRBV2 and TRBJ2-3; 12 bases align to TRBD1. The V segment lost 1 base and the J segment 7 bases; nucleotides outside the gene matches: 6. The germline CDR1 and CDR2 sequences are SNHLY and FYNNEI. This CDR3 is 16 amino acids long. CDR3 amino acids: CASSEGRGTGGYTQYF. CDR3 DNA sequence: TGTGCCAGCAGTGAAGGACGAGGGACAGGGGGCTATACGCAGTATTTT.

V usage is TRBV5-1 and J usage is TRBJ2-5; 12 nucleotides align to TRBD2. After removal of 2 bases from V and 11 bases from J, the junction contained 13 bases not matched to a gene. Looked up from germline, CDR1 is SGHRS and CDR2 is YFSETQ. This CDR3 has 16 residues. The CDR3 sequence is CASSLSIGTSGSEQYF. In DNA, the CDR3 is TGCGCCAGCAGCTTATCCATAGGGACTAGCGGGTCGGAGCAGTACTTC.

This sequence joins TRBV7-2 and TRBJ1-3; 8 nucleotides agree with TRBD1. The V segment lost 1 base and the J segment 3 bases; nucleotides outside the gene matches: 5. Germline lookup yields CDR1 SGHTA and CDR2 FQGNSA. CDR3 length equals 16 residues. CDR3 region: CASSLVGQGGGNTIYF. CDR3 DNA: TGTGCCAGCAGCTTAGTTGGACAGGGTGGTGGAAACACCATATATTTT.

The chain uses TRBV6-6 and TRBJ1-2, with TRBD1 matching over 7 bases. Germline trimming cut 5 bases from V and 7 bases from J; bases unmatched to any gene: 13. Germline CDR1 and CDR2: MNHNY and SVGAGI (reference sequence). The CDR3 sequence is 15 residues long. CDR3 nucleotide sequence: TGTGCCAGCAGTCTCCCGACAGGGACGATGGCTGGCTACACCTTC. It specifies CASSLPTGTMAGYTF.

The rearrangement uses TRBV7-2 and TRBJ2-3; perhaps TRBD2 as D (6 bases). This CDR3 has 16 amino acids. Germline V CDR1 and CDR2: SGHTA, FQGNSA. V was trimmed by 2 bases and J by 1 base, leaving 13 bases between them. CDR3 DNA sequence: TGTGCCAGCAGCTTAAGTCTAGCGCGAGGCACAGATACGCAGTATTTT. It encodes CASSLSLARGTDTQYF. Drawing the rest from reference TRBV7-2 and TRBJ2-3, the complete variable domain is GAGVSQSPSNKVTEKGKDVELRCDPISGHTALYWYRQSLGQGLEFLIYFQGNSAPDKSGLPSDRFSAERTGGSVSTLTIQRTQQEDSAVYLCASSLSLARGTDTQYFGPGTRLTVL.

The chain combines TRBV27 with TRBJ1-2, with 7 bases identical to TRBD1. The CDR3 spans 13 residues. CDR1 MNHEY and CDR2 SMNVEV come from the germline V gene (reference sequence). J was trimmed by 6 bases and V by 2 bases; bases with no gene match: 3. The CDR3 is CASSLTTGDGYTF. Written as DNA, the CDR3 is TGTGCCAGCAGTTTAACAACAGGGGATGGCTACACCTTC.

This rearrangement joins TRBV28 to TRBJ1-1, with D perhaps TRBD1 (5 bases). V lost 2 bases to trimming and J lost 5 bases, with 12 bases between them. The CDR3 has 14 amino acids. Germline V gives CDR1 MDHEN, CDR2 SYDVKM. CDR3 region: CASSLDGGYTEAFF. CDR3 coding DNA: TGTGCCAGCAGTTTAGATGGGGGGTATACTGAAGCTTTCTTT.

This clone turned up a few times. The chain links TRBV5-1 to TRBJ1-1, with 7 bases matching TRBD1. The V segment lost 1 base and the J segment 4 bases; nucleotides outside the gene matches: 4. The CDR3 runs 14 residues. CDR1 and CDR2 from the germline V gene are SGHRS and YFSETQ. The CDR3 sequence is CASSLNQGGTEAFF. The DNA of the CDR3 is TGCGCCAGCAGCTTGAACCAGGGGGGCACTGAAGCTTTCTTT.

In DNA form, the CDR3 reads TGTGCCAGCGGATCCGGGACAGCTTACGAGCAGTACTTC. This gives the protein CASGSGTAYEQYF. The chain couples TRBV28 to TRBJ2-7; TRBD1 matches 7 bases. The CDR3 runs to 13 residues. Per germline, CDR1 MDHEN and CDR2 SYDVKM. The junction had 8 bases not matched to a gene; V was cut back by 8 bases and J by 4 bases.

The rearrangement uses TRBV5-4 and TRBJ2-3; weak D call: TRBD1 (6 bases). The CDR3 is 16 residues long. The V end lost 4 bases, the J end lost 1 base, and 16 bases lay between the germline ends. Germline CDR1 and CDR2: SGHNT and YYREEE (reference sequence). The CDR3 region is CASSPDSRVGTDTQYF. The CDR3 nucleotides read TGTGCCAGCAGCCCGGACAGTCGTGTGGGCACAGATACGCAGTATTTT.

CDR3 DNA sequence: TGTGCCAGCAGTTACACCGGACAGGGTAACACTGAAGCTTTCTTT. Translating it yields CASSYTGQGNTEAFF. V is TRBV6-5 and J is TRBJ1-1; 8 nucleotides match TRBD1. J gave up 2 bases and V 2 bases, and 4 bases lay outside the gene matches. In germline, CDR1 is MNHEY, CDR2 SVGAGI. This CDR3 is 15 amino acids long.

The gene calls are TRBV28 and TRBJ1-5; 8 bases fit TRBD1. V shed 11 bases, J shed 6 bases, and the junction held 15 bases outside the gene matches. This CDR3 has 15 amino acids. In germline, CDR1 is MDHEN, CDR2 SYDVKM. This chain's CDR3 is CAGNPSQGAVQPQHF. The CDR3 DNA reads TGTGCCGGCAACCCCTCCCAGGGGGCAGTTCAGCCCCAGCATTTT.